One sample yielded the 4 T cell receptor beta chains listed below, sequenced in a study of T cell responses to AZD1222 COVID-19 vaccine. Produced via immunoSEQ multiplex PCR; TCRdb's table is partial and in-frame only. Here the sample spans about 150,000 clones, more than 80% being singletons. Sample: peripheral blood, taken 28 days after the second AZD1222 dose. Receptors were obtained from an adult who received the AZD1222 COVID-19 vaccine.

The rearrangement links TRBV29-1 to TRBJ1-1; D perhaps matches TRBD1 (5 bases). The germline CDR1 and CDR2 sequences are SQVTM and ANQGSEA. Trimming removed 4 bases at V and 1 base at J, with 7 bases between. The CDR3 length is 12 residues. The CDR3 loop reads CSVGQPNTEAFF. CDR3 nucleotides: TGCAGCGTTGGACAGCCGAACACTGAAGCTTTCTTT.

Only one count was recorded for this clone. The V and J genes are TRBV25-1 and TRBJ1-1; no firm D call. Germline assignment: CDR1 MGHDK and CDR2 SYGVNS. The CDR3 extends over 15 amino acids. V lost 3 bases and J lost 0, with 11 bases in between. As DNA, the CDR3 is TGTGCCAGCAGTGATCGTAAAAGTGTGAACACTGAAGCTTTCTTT. It encodes CASSDRKSVNTEAFF.

This sequence joins TRBV5-1 and TRBJ2-1; D may be TRBD2 (5 bases). The germline gives CDR1 SGHRS, CDR2 YFSETQ. V lost 4 bases, J lost 1 base, and 15 bases lay in between. The CDR3 contains 16 residues. The CDR3 protein is CASSPGVSASYNEQFF. In nucleotides, the CDR3 is TGCGCCAGCAGCCCCGGGGTTAGCGCGTCCTACAATGAGCAGTTCTTC.

This clone was observed a few times. CDR3 protein: CASRTGSATNEKLFF. The CDR3 DNA reads as TGTGCCAGCCGTACAGGGAGTGCAACTAATGAAAAACTGTTTTTT. This sequence joins TRBV2 and TRBJ1-4, with D perhaps matching TRBD1 (6 bases). Germline V gene data show CDR1 as SNHLY and CDR2 as FYNNEI. The CDR3 covers 15 residues. The ends were cut back, 8 bases at V and 0 bases at J, with 13 bases in the middle. The full variable domain, rest sourced from reference TRBV2 and TRBJ1-4, is EPEVTQTPSHQVTQMGQEVILRCVPISNHLYFYWYRQILGQKVEFLVSFYNNEISEKSEIFDDQFSVERPDGSNFTLKIRSTKLEDSAMYFCASRTGSATNEKLFFGSGTQLSVL.